This entry features one T cell receptor beta chain sequence. Its matching antigen is unknown. The V end lost 5 bases, the J end lost 4 bases, and 16 bases lay between the germline ends. From germline, CDR1 is SGHTA and CDR2 FQGNSA. This CDR3 contains 15 residues. This sample is part of a study of blood T cells in healthy people across ages. Study findings and constraints: Long-lived and aged donors differed, with more naive CD4+ cells and higher diversity in the long-lived.

The use of a sample-barcoded 5' primer and a J-beta primer mix characterized a second PCR of roughly 6 to 12 cycles. Sequencing recovered at least 2.5 million CDR3-containing paired-end reads from each sample. From the 5' RACE reads, TCRdb called clonotypes with MiXCR, one entry per CDR3 protein. The sample contains around 1,600,000 distinct CDR3 sequences, about 42% of which appear only once. The chain joins TRBV7-2 to TRBJ2-3; TRBD1 is a possible D gene (5 bases). The specimen was blood. This sequence originates from a woman younger than 35 in good health. DNA of the CDR3: TGTGCCAGCAGCCGGTCCAGGGATCCTTCAGATACGCAGTATTTT. This translates into CASSRSRDPSDTQYF.